A selection of T cell receptor beta chains follows, all from one sample in a study of T-cell memory formation after mild COVID-19. TCRdb analysed the 5' RACE reads with MiXCR anew, one entry per CDR3 protein. The data show some 210,000 distinct CDR3 sequences, around 26% seen once. The sample consisted of PBMCs or a T cell subset sorted from them (not recorded which). The receptors were sampled from an adult woman who had mild COVID-19 (a few samples of this study predate the infection). Cell type and time point are not known. The CDR3 runs from the conserved cysteine through the conserved F or W. Each record gives: V gene, D gene, clone size, J gene, CDR3 length, CDR3 protein, CDR3 DNA. A D gene is named only where the DNA matches it firmly. Some rows have no size entry. The others give once, few or many, or a class for an expanded clone.

>TRBV7-9|TRBD1|few|TRBJ2-7|15
CASSLSGTGAHEQYF
TGTGCCAGCAGCTTGTCCGGGACAGGGGCCCACGAGCAGTACTTC
>TRBV12-3/TRBV12-4|NA|NA|TRBJ2-6|16
CASSPTVYSGANVLTF
TGTGCCAGCAGCCCCACGGTGTACTCTGGGGCCAACGTCCTGACTTTC
>TRBV18|NA|NA|TRBJ2-7|13
CASSAYDEGEQYF
TGTGCCAGCTCAGCCTACGATGAGGGCGAGCAGTACTTC
>TRBV5-1|NA|NA|TRBJ2-7|13
CASSWGAGYEQYF
TGCGCCAGCAGCTGGGGGGCAGGCTACGAGCAGTACTTC
>TRBV9|TRBD1|NA|TRBJ1-1|16
CASSSSTGGIDTEAFF
TGTGCCAGCAGCTCTTCGACAGGGGGCATAGACACTGAAGCTTTCTTT
>TRBV7-8|TRBD1|NA|TRBJ2-3|15
CASSLADRNTDTQYF
TGTGCCAGCAGCTTAGCGGACAGGAACACAGATACGCAGTATTTT
>TRBV7-8|TRBD2|few|TRBJ2-3|15
CASSLATSGADTQYF
TGTGCCAGCAGCTTAGCCACTAGCGGAGCTGATACGCAGTATTTT
>TRBV30|TRBD1|NA|TRBJ2-1|17
CAWRTLTGLPSYNEQFF
TGTGCCTGGAGGACCTTGACAGGGTTACCATCCTACAATGAGCAGTTCTTC
>TRBV6-5|TRBD1|NA|TRBJ1-5|17
CASSSRTGPYSNQPQHF
TGTGCCAGCAGTTCCCGGACAGGACCCTATAGCAATCAGCCCCAGCATTTT
>TRBV24-1|TRBD1|few|TRBJ2-5|15
CATSDRGQDQETQYF
TGTGCCACCAGTGATCGGGGACAGGACCAAGAGACCCAGTACTTC
>TRBV6-5|NA|NA|TRBJ2-3|13
CASSPDGSDTQYF
TGTGCCAGCAGTCCCGACGGCTCAGATACGCAGTATTTT
>TRBV15|NA|NA|TRBJ1-4|20
CATSRDATARKWATNEKLFF
TGTGCCACCAGCAGAGATGCGACGGCGAGGAAATGGGCAACTAATGAAAAACTGTTTTTT
>TRBV12-3/TRBV12-4|TRBD1|few|TRBJ2-5|14
CASSLGDSSGTQYF
TGTGCCAGCAGTTTAGGGGACAGCTCGGGGACCCAGTACTTC
>TRBV15|NA|once|TRBJ2-4|13
CATSRQYRDVQYF
TGTGCCACCAGTAGACAGTACCGGGATGTACAGTACTTC
>TRBV2|NA|few|TRBJ2-3|14
CAARTVPRTDTQYF
TGTGCCGCCCGGACAGTCCCGAGAACAGATACGCAGTATTTT
>TRBV20-1|TRBD1|many|TRBJ1-2|14
CSASKDRGPDGYTF
TGCAGTGCTAGCAAGGACAGGGGCCCGGATGGCTACACCTTC
>TRBV6-5|TRBD1|NA|TRBJ2-2|15
CASSRDREKSGELFF
TGTGCCAGCAGTAGGGACAGGGAGAAATCCGGGGAGCTGTTTTTT
>TRBV20-1|TRBD2|NA|TRBJ2-1|15
CSARPLAGSYNEQFF
TGCAGTGCTAGACCCCTAGCGGGATCGTACAATGAGCAGTTCTTC
>TRBV11-3|NA|few|TRBJ2-5|13
CASSELQGGTQYF
TGTGCCAGCAGCGAACTACAGGGAGGGACCCAGTACTTC
>TRBV27|NA|NA|TRBJ1-1|14
CATARTGAPGEAFF
TGTGCCACCGCGAGGACGGGAGCACCGGGTGAAGCTTTCTTT
>TRBV4-1|TRBD1|NA|TRBJ2-6|18
CASSQPGQGISGANVLTF
TGCGCCAGCAGCCAGCCGGGACAGGGAATCTCTGGGGCCAACGTCCTGACTTTC
>TRBV9|TRBD1|NA|TRBJ2-7|14
CASSRGQGSYEQYF
TGTGCCAGCAGCCGTGGACAGGGCTCCTACGAGCAGTACTTC
>TRBV6-2/TRBV6-3|TRBD2|few|TRBJ2-1|12
CASGAGVVEQFF
TGTGCCAGCGGTGCGGGAGTTGTTGAGCAGTTCTTC
>TRBV6-2/TRBV6-3|NA|few|TRBJ2-1|14
CASSYSNRAGEQFF
TGTGCCAGCAGTTACTCAAACAGGGCGGGTGAGCAGTTCTTC
>TRBV7-9|TRBD2|NA|TRBJ2-1|15
CASSDSGRAHNEQFF
TGTGCCAGCAGCGATAGCGGGAGGGCCCACAATGAGCAGTTCTTC
>TRBV12-3/TRBV12-4|NA|NA|TRBJ2-3|14
CASKPGRPTDTQYF
TGTGCCAGCAAACCGGGCCGTCCCACAGATACGCAGTATTTT
>TRBV29-1|NA|few|TRBJ1-3|12
CSVRFSGNTIYF
TGCAGCGTTCGGTTCTCTGGAAACACCATATATTTT
>TRBV24-1|NA|NA|TRBJ2-7|16
CATSDLPAGIVYEQYF
TGTGCCACCAGTGATTTGCCCGCGGGGATAGTCTACGAGCAGTACTTC
>TRBV5-4|TRBD1|few|TRBJ2-5|13
CASSIGQGETQYF
TGTGCCAGCAGCATTGGACAGGGAGAGACCCAGTACTTC
>TRBV18|NA|few|TRBJ1-4|14
CASSRGAVNEKLFF
TGTGCCAGCTCACGTGGGGCAGTTAATGAAAAACTGTTTTTT
>TRBV7-6|NA|few|TRBJ1-3|15
CASSAGVPSGNTIYF
TGTGCCAGCAGCGCAGGGGTGCCCTCTGGAAACACCATATATTTT
>TRBV18|NA|NA|TRBJ2-2|15
CASSPRDTNTGELFF
TGTGCCAGCTCACCCCGGGACACAAACACCGGGGAGCTGTTTTTT
>TRBV28|NA|few|TRBJ1-1|16
CASSPLRSGGDTEAFF
TGTGCCAGCAGTCCTCTCAGGTCGGGGGGGGACACTGAAGCTTTCTTT
>TRBV7-3|TRBD1|few|TRBJ1-1|14
CASSLGTGTAEAFF
TGTGCCAGCAGCTTAGGGACAGGGACGGCTGAAGCTTTCTTT
>TRBV11-2|NA|NA|TRBJ2-3|16
CASSQQGYGGTDTQYF
TGTGCCAGCAGCCAACAGGGGTACGGAGGGACAGATACGCAGTATTTT
>TRBV5-4|TRBD1|NA|TRBJ2-7|15
CASSPGQGEHHEQYF
TGTGCCAGCAGCCCGGGACAGGGGGAGCATCACGAGCAGTACTTC
>TRBV4-3|NA|NA|TRBJ2-1|13
CASSHSGGNEQFF
TGCGCCAGCAGCCATTCCGGAGGGAATGAGCAGTTCTTC
>TRBV7-8|NA|few|TRBJ1-1|14
CASSLAGQGPEAFF
TGTGCCAGCAGCTTAGCAGGGCAGGGCCCTGAAGCTTTCTTT
>TRBV29-1|NA|NA|TRBJ1-1|12
CSVESSAGEAFF
TGCAGCGTTGAATCGTCGGCAGGCGAAGCTTTCTTT
>TRBV5-1|NA|few|TRBJ1-4|15
CASSLDRGTNEKLFF
TGCGCCAGCAGCTTGGACCGGGGGACTAATGAAAAACTGTTTTTT
>TRBV6-6|NA|NA|TRBJ2-4|13
CASRSGSLNIQYF
TGTGCCAGCAGGAGTGGTTCTTTAAACATTCAGTACTTC
>TRBV20-1|TRBD1|few|TRBJ1-2|13
CSARDRGSYGYTF
TGCAGTGCTAGAGACAGGGGGAGCTATGGCTACACCTTC
>TRBV4-3|TRBD2|NA|TRBJ2-2|17
CASSQVTSGSWAGELFF
TGCGCCAGCAGCCAAGTTACTAGCGGGAGTTGGGCCGGGGAGCTGTTTTTT
>TRBV6-2/TRBV6-3|NA|NA|TRBJ2-1|13
CASRPNQALGQFF
TGTGCCAGCAGACCTAATCAGGCGCTGGGGCAGTTCTTC
>TRBV4-1|NA|NA|TRBJ1-1|14
CASSQVYGGEEAFF
TGCGCCAGCAGCCAAGTCTATGGGGGAGAAGAAGCTTTCTTT
>TRBV19|NA|few|TRBJ2-5|14
CASSIRDSQETQYF
TGTGCCAGTAGCATCCGGGACTCACAAGAGACCCAGTACTTC
>TRBV11-1|NA|few|TRBJ2-1|16
CASSLSPAGSYNEQFF
TGTGCCAGCAGCTTATCGCCAGCCGGCTCCTACAATGAGCAGTTCTTC
>TRBV7-9|NA|many|TRBJ2-3|12
CASSLTGDTQYF
TGTGCCAGCAGTTTGACCGGGGATACGCAGTATTTT
>TRBV4-1|NA|once|TRBJ2-2|14
CARSREHRTGELFF
TGCGCCAGAAGCCGGGAACACCGGACCGGGGAGCTGTTTTTT
>TRBV5-1|TRBD2|few|TRBJ2-5|17
CASSLGTSGALGETQYF
TGCGCCAGCAGCTTGGGGACTAGCGGGGCCCTCGGCGAGACCCAGTACTTC
>TRBV4-2|NA|NA|TRBJ2-1|18
CASSQENWQARSYNEQFF
TGTGCCAGCAGCCAAGAAAACTGGCAGGCACGCTCCTACAATGAGCAGTTCTTC
>TRBV6-5|TRBD1|NA|TRBJ2-1|15
CASSYSNRGYNEQFF
TGTGCCAGCAGTTACTCGAACAGGGGATACAATGAGCAGTTCTTC
>TRBV7-8|TRBD2|few|TRBJ2-3|18
CASPPFGVLAGGTDTQYF
TGTGCCAGCCCACCCTTCGGGGTTTTAGCGGGGGGCACAGATACGCAGTATTTT
>TRBV12-3/TRBV12-4|NA|NA|TRBJ1-2|13
CASKPARYYGYTF
TGTGCCAGCAAGCCGGCCCGTTACTATGGCTACACCTTC
>TRBV5-1|NA|few|TRBJ1-4|13
CASSAGTSEKLFF
TGCGCCAGCAGCGCCGGGACAAGTGAAAAACTGTTTTTT